These T cell receptor beta chains were read from a single sample in a study of cytomegalovirus exposure and HLA in healthy donors. TCRdb keeps only in-frame clones here, not all; method: immunoSEQ multiplex PCR. The sample lists approximately 190,000 clones; around four fifths were seen once. Sequenced material: PBMCs. These TCRs come from a man between 35 and 55 years old in good health and CMV-seropositive. Each CDR3 is given with its conserved first and last residue. D genes are given only for firm matches. Clone size is not always given. Where it is, it says once, few, many or a class for expanded clones.

d_call clone_size j_call v_call cdr3_nt cdr3_aa
. . TRBJ2-6 TRBV9 TGTGCCAGCAGCCCCCTAGCATCTGGGGCCAACGTCCTGACTTTC CASSPLASGANVLTF
TRBD2 . TRBJ2-3 TRBV9 TGTGCCAGCAGCCCCTTTTCTAGCGGGCCCCCGGCGGATACGCAGTATTTT CASSPFSSGPPADTQYF
. . TRBJ2-3 TRBV30 TGTGCCTGGGCGGGCCATGGACGGGGCACAGATACGCAGTATTTT CAWAGHGRGTDTQYF
TRBD2 . TRBJ2-7 TRBV19 TGTGCCAGTAGCCGGGAGGGGACTAGCGGCTACGAGCAGTACTTC CASSREGTSGYEQYF
TRBD1 . TRBJ1-4 TRBV5-1 TGCGCCAGCAGCCTGGGGGTAGGGGGCGGTTTCGAAAAACTGTTTTTT CASSLGVGGGFEKLFF
TRBD2 . TRBJ2-5 TRBV7-2 TGTGCCAGCAGCTTCGGGACTAGCGGTACCGGGCAGTACTTC CASSFGTSGTGQYF
. . TRBJ2-2 TRBV11-1 TGTGCCAGCAGCTTCGGAGGGTCCGTGAACACCGGGGAGCTGTTTTTT CASSFGGSVNTGELFF
. . TRBJ2-7 TRBV7-6 TGTGCCAGCAGCTTAGAGTCCCGTACGGGCGAGCAGTACTTC CASSLESRTGEQYF
. . TRBJ2-2 TRBV9 TGTGCCAGCAGCCAACCAGTTACCGGGGAGCTGTTTTTT CASSQPVTGELFF
. . TRBJ2-1 TRBV1 TGCACCAGCAGCCAAGATCAGCGGCCTCCAGAAAATGAGCAGTTCTTC CTSSQDQRPPENEQFF
. . TRBJ1-2 TRBV30 TGTGCCTGTCCTCACATATATGGCTACACCTTC CACPHIYGYTF
TRBD2 once TRBJ2-3 TRBV7-2 TGTGCCAGCAGCCTGACCGGACTAGCGGGAGCAGATACGCAGTATTTT CASSLTGLAGADTQYF
. . TRBJ2-7 TRBV2 TGTGCCGGCCGGGACAATTTGTACGAGCAGTACTTC CAGRDNLYEQYF
TRBD1 once TRBJ2-5 TRBV5-1 TGCGCCAGCAGCTCCCCCGACAGGGGCACCCAAGAGACCCAGTACTTC CASSSPDRGTQETQYF
TRBD1 . TRBJ1-1 TRBV28 TGTGCCAGCAGACACCAGCAGGGGGTGGGGAACACTGAAGCTTTCTTT CASRHQQGVGNTEAFF
TRBD2 . TRBJ2-7 TRBV5-1 TGCGCCAGCAGCTCTGCGGGGGGCGGATACGAGCAGTACTTC CASSSAGGGYEQYF
. once TRBJ1-5 TRBV6-5 TGTGCCAGCAGTTACAGCAAGCGTGTCCGTCAGCCCCAGCATTTT CASSYSKRVRQPQHF
. once TRBJ1-1 TRBV5-4 TGTGCCAGCAGCCCCCGAACCGCAGGGGATACTGAAGCTTTCTTT CASSPRTAGDTEAFF
. . TRBJ2-1 TRBV19 TGTGCCAGTAAGGGAGTTGAGGAGGGAGAGCAGTTCTTC CASKGVEEGEQFF
TRBD1 . TRBJ1-2 TRBV7-9 TGTGCCAGCAGCCCCTCAGGGGGCTCTGTCTACACCTTC CASSPSGGSVYTF
. . TRBJ2-2 TRBV5-8 TGTGCCAGCAGGCCTGAGTTGAACAGTTACACCGGGGAGCTGTTTTTT CASRPELNSYTGELFF
TRBD2 . TRBJ2-7 TRBV29-1 TGCAGCGTTAAACCGGGACTAGCGGGAGTAGAGCAGTACTTC CSVKPGLAGVEQYF
. . TRBJ2-5 TRBV5-4 TGTGCCAGCAGTGTGACAGCCCAAGAGACCCAGTACTTC CASSVTAQETQYF
TRBD2 . TRBJ2-5 TRBV28 TGTGCCAGCAGTTCCCCGACTAGCGGGAGAGAGACCCAGTACTTC CASSSPTSGRETQYF
. . TRBJ2-2 TRBV6-5 TGTGCCAGCGTAAAACTGCTCACCGGGGAGCTGTTTTTT CASVKLLTGELFF
TRBD1 once TRBJ2-7 TRBV7-2 TGTGCCAGCAGCAAAGGCGGACAGGGAGAGTACGAGCAGTACTTC CASSKGGQGEYEQYF
. once TRBJ1-5 TRBV4-1 TGCGCCAGCAGCCACGTTTGGACAGCCTATAGCAATCAGCCCCAGCATTTT CASSHVWTAYSNQPQHF
TRBD1 . TRBJ2-7 TRBV5-1 TGCGCCAGCAGCGCTAACCGGGACAGCACCTACGAGCAGTACTTC CASSANRDSTYEQYF
TRBD1 . TRBJ2-2 TRBV6-5 TGTACCAGTGCCAGGGGGCTGGGCGGGGAGCTGTTTTTT CTSARGLGGELFF
. . TRBJ2-4 TRBV15 TGTGCCACCAGCAGAGATTCGGGAGATGTTGTCAGAGCCAAAAACATTCAGTACTTC CATSRDSGDVVRAKNIQYF
TRBD1 few TRBJ1-1 TRBV14 TGTGCCAGCAGCCACACACAGGGGCTGAACACTGAAGCTTTCTTT CASSHTQGLNTEAFF
. . TRBJ1-2 TRBV7-9 TGTGCCAGCAGCTTATCCCATAACTATGGCTACACCTTC CASSLSHNYGYTF
. . TRBJ1-2 TRBV5-1 TGCGCCAGCAGCTTGGAGCCACGTACCCCCTATGGCTACACCTTC CASSLEPRTPYGYTF
. . TRBJ1-3 TRBV5-5 TGTGCCAGCAGCGCGAACCCGGGACACCAAAACACCATATATTTT CASSANPGHQNTIYF
TRBD2 once TRBJ2-1 TRBV5-5 TGTGCCAGCAGCTCCACGTTTGCCGGGACTAGCGTCAATGAGCAGTTCTTC CASSSTFAGTSVNEQFF
. . TRBJ1-5 TRBV19 TGTGCCAGTAGTATAGTGAGGCAGTCCAATCAGCCCCAGCATTTT CASSIVRQSNQPQHF
. . TRBJ2-1 TRBV5-4 TGTGCCAGCAGACCGGGACTTGGCGGGGACAATGAGCAGTTCTTC CASRPGLGGDNEQFF
TRBD1 . TRBJ2-1 TRBV25-1 TGTGCCAGCAGTGTAACAGGGGCCTCCTACAATGAGCAGTTCTTC CASSVTGASYNEQFF
. . TRBJ2-7 TRBV4-2 TGTGCCAGCAGCCCCGAGCTAGCCGGGCCCTACGAGCAGTACTTC CASSPELAGPYEQYF
. . TRBJ2-2 TRBV6-6 TGTGCCAGCAGTAACCGCAGGAACACCGGGGAGCTGTTTTTT CASSNRRNTGELFF
. . TRBJ2-4 TRBV21-1 TGTGCCAGCAGCAAAGATGAGACTAGCGGGATCCTCGCCAAAAACATTCAGTACTTC CASSKDETSGILAKNIQYF
. . TRBJ1-1 TRBV4-1 TGCGCCAGCGGCACAGCTTCGAACACTGAAGCTTTCTTT CASGTASNTEAFF
. . TRBJ2-1 TRBV28 TGTGCCAGCGGGACTTGGGAGCAGTTCTTC CASGTWEQFF
. . TRBJ2-6 TRBV28 TGTGCCAGCAGTTTGAGGGATGGGGCCAACGTCCTGACTTTC CASSLRDGANVLTF
TRBD1 . TRBJ2-5 TRBV9 TGTGCCAGCAGCGTAGCCCACGGACAGGGGCTAGAGACCCAGTACTTC CASSVAHGQGLETQYF
. . TRBJ1-3 TRBV7-2 TGTGCCAGCAGCCCTACCCTCGTCCACAGGCGGTATAGTGGAAACACCATATATTTT CASSPTLVHRRYSGNTIYF
. . TRBJ1-1 TRBV2 TGTGCCAGCTGGACCGAGCCGGGAACTGAAGCTTTCTTT CASWTEPGTEAFF
. . TRBJ1-5 TRBV5-5 TGTGCCAGCAGCTTGACGGGGATGGAAGTCGGGCAGCCCCAGCATTTT CASSLTGMEVGQPQHF